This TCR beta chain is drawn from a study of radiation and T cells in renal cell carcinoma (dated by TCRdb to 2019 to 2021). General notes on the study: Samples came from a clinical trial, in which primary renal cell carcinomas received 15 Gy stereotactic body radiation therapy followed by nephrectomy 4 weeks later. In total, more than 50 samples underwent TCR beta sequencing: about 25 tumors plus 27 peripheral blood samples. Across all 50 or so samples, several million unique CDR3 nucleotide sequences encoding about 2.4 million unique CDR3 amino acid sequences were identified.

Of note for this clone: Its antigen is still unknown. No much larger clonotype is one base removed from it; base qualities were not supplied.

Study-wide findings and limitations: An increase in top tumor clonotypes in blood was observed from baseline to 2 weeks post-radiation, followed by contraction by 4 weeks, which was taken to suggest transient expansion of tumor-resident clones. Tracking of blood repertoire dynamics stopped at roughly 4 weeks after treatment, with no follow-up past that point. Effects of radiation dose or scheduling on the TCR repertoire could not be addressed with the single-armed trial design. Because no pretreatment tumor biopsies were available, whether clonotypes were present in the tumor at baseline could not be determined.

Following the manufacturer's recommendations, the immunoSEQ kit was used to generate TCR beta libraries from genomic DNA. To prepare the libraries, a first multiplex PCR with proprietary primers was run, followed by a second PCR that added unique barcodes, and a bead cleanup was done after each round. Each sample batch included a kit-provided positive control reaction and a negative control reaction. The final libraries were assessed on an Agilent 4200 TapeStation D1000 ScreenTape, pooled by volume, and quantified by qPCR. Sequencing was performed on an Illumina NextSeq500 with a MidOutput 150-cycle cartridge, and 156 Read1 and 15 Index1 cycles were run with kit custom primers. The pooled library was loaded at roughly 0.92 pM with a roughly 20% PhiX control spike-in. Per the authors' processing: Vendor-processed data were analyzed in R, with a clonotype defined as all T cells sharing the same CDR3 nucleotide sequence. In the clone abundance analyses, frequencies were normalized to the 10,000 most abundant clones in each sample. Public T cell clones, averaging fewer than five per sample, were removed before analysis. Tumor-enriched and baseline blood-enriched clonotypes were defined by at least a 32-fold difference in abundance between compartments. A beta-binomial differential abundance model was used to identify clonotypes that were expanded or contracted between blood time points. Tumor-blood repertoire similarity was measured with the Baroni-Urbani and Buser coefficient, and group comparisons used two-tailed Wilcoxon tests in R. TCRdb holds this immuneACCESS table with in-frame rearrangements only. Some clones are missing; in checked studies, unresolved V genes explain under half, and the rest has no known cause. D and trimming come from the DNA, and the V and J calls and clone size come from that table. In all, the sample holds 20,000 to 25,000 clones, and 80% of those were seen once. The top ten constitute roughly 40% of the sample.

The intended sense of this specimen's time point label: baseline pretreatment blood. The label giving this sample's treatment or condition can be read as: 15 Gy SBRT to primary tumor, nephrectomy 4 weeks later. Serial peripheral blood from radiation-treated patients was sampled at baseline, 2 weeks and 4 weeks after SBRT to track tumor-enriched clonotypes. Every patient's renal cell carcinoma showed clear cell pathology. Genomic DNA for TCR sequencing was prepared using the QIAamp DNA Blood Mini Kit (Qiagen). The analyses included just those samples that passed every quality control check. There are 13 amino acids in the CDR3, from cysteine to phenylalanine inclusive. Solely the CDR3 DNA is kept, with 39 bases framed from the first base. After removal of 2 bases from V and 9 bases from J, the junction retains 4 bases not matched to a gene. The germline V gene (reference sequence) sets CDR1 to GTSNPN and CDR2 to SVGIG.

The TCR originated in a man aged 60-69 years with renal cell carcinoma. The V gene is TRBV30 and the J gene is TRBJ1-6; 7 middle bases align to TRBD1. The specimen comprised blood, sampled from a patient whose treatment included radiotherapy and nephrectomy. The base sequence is TGTGCCTGGAGTAGCCAGGGGGGTTCACCCCTCCACTTT. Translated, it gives CAWSSQGGSPLHF. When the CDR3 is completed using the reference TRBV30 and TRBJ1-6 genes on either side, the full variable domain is SQTIHQWPATLVQPVGSPLSLECTVEGTSNPNLYWYRQAAGRGLQLLFYSVGIGQISSEVPQNLSASRPQDRQFILSSKKLLLSDSGFYLCAWSSQGGSPLHFGNGTRLTVT.